The clone carrying this T cell receptor (beta chain) was counted at least ten times. What it binds is not known. The sample originates from a study of post-analysis software for immune sequencing data. General study points: Controls showed significantly higher normalized Chao1 diversity than did multiple sclerosis patients. The five TRBV segments detected at higher frequency in patients than in controls included TRBV5-6, TRBV5-1 and TRBV20-1.

The V end was cut by 4 bases, the J end by 5 bases, with 26 bases between. The CDR3 has 18 residues. Germline values: CDR1 SGHTA, CDR2 FQGNSA. Unique-molecular-identifier-tagged TCR beta cDNA libraries were used. TCRdb called the PCR reads again in MiXCR, with one record for every CDR3 protein. The sample has roughly 800,000 distinct CDR3 sequences, 25% to 30% seen once. This chain uses TRBV7-2 with TRBJ2-5, with D perhaps matching TRBD2 (6 bases). The sequencing sample was made of blood. The clonotype was recovered from a girl between 10 and 17 years old with multiple sclerosis. CDR3 DNA sequence: TGTGCCAGCAGCTCCCAGATAAGTTCTGGAGGGCCGGCGGAGACCCAGTACTTC. Protein: CASSSQISSGGPAETQYF.